This TCR beta chain stems from a study of cytomegalovirus exposure and HLA in healthy donors. Regarding the study as a whole: Cytomegalovirus status was reportedly diagnosed by the classifier with high specificity and sensitivity. The authors assumed roughly uniform sequencing depth across donors for presence/absence analyses.

Turning to this clone: Its antigen remains unknown.

PCR was performed using 60 Vbeta and 13 Jbeta primers. The assay was immunoSEQ multiplex PCR, and TCRdb's table has in-frame clones only and misses some. The sample gives under 200,000 clones, roughly 80% of which show up once; 1.3% is in the top ten. While unrecorded immune exposures were likely, the donors were nominally healthy when sampled. Germline V CDR1 and CDR2: SGHRS, YFSETQ. V was cut by 1 base and J by 4 bases, with 7 bases left in between. This CDR3 is 13 amino acids long. The J gene is TRBJ2-3, the V gene TRBV5-1; unclear D gene. Sequenced: PBMCs. The TCR comes from a man aged 25-45 years in good health and CMV-seronegative. The CDR3 is CASSLSVPDTQYF. DNA for the CDR3: TGCGCCAGCAGCTTGTCAGTCCCAGATACGCAGTATTTT. The whole variable domain, filled in from reference TRBV5-1 and TRBJ2-3, reads KAGVTQTPRYLIKTRGQQVTLSCSPISGHRSVSWYQQTPGQGLQFLFEYFSETQRNKGNFPGRFSGRQFSNSRSEMNVSTLELGDSALYLCASSLSVPDTQYFGPGTRLTVL.